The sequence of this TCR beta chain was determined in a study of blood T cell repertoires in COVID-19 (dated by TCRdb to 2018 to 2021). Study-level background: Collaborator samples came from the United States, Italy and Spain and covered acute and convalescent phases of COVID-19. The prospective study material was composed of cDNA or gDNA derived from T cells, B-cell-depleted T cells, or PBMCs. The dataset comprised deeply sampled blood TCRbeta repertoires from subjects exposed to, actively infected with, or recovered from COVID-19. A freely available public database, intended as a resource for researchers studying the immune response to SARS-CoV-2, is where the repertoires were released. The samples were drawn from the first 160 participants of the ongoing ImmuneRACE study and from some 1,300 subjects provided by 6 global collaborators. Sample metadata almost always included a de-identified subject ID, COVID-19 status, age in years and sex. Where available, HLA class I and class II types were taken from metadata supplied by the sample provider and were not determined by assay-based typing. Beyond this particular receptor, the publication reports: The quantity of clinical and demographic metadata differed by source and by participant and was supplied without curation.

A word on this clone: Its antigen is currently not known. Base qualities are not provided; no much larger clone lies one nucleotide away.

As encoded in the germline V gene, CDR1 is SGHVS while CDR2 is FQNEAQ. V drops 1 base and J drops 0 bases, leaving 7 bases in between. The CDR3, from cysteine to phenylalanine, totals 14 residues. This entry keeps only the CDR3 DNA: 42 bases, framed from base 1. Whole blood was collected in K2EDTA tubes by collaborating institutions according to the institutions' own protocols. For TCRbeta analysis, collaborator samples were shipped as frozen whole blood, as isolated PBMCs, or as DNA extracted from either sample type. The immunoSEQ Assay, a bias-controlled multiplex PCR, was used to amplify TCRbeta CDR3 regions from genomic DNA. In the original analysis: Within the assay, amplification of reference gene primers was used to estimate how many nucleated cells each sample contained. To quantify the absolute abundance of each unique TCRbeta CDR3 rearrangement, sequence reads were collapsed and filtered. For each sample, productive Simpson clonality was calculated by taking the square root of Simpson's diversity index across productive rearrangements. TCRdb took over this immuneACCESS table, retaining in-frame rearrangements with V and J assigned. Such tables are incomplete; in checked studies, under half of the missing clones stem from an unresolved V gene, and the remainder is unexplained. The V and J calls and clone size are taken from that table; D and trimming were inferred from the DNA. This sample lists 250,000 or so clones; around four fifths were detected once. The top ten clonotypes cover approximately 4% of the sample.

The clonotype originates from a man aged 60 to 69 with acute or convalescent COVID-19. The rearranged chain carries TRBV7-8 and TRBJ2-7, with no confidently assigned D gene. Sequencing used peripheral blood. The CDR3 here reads CASSLVGYSYEQYF. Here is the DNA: TGTGCCAGCAGCTTAGTCGGTTACTCCTACGAGCAGTACTTC.